Each of the 27 T cell receptor beta chains below was sequenced from the same sample in a study of shared clonotypes between healthy human individuals. The data were produced by immunoSEQ multiplex PCR, yet TCRdb's version contains in-frame clones alone and is incomplete. This table has roughly 500,000 clones, around 78% appearing once. Sequenced: PBMCs. These receptors were obtained from a woman aged 40 to 50 in good health. Some clones in this sample may be carry-over from other donors' samples.

In the case of this clone: A far larger clone is a single base away, which makes a read error likely. Other DNA sequences in the sample encode the same CDR3. The chain carries TRBV5-6 and TRBJ1-2, with D possibly TRBD1 on 5 matching bases. Germline V gene lookup returns CDR1 SGHDT and CDR2 YYEEEE. This CDR3 comprises 15 residues. CDR3 protein: CASSLADSYHYGYTF. The CDR3 region has the DNA TGTGCCAGCAGCTTGGCCGACAGTTACCACTATGGCTACACCTTT.

This chain links TRBV7-9 with TRBJ1-2, with D perhaps TRBD1 (5 bases). The CDR3 length is 13 residues. Germline V gene lookup returns CDR1 SEHNR and CDR2 FQNEAQ (reference sequence). V was pared by 5 bases and J by 3 bases, with 10 bases between. The CDR3 region is CASSPRGDYGYTF. CDR3 DNA: TGTGCCAGCAGCCCCCGGGGGGACTATGGCTACACCTTC.

The table lists this clone with many counts. The sample holds other DNA sequences that translate to the same CDR3. The chain joins TRBV7-2 to TRBJ2-7; D perhaps matches TRBD1 (6 bases). V was trimmed by 6 bases and J by 1 base, leaving 13 bases between them. Per the germline V gene, CDR1 is SGHTA and CDR2 is FQGNSA. The CDR3 totals 14 residues. CDR3 DNA sequence: TGTGCCAGCAGTTCACCGACAGGTTCCTACGAGCAGTACTTC. This gives the protein CASSSPTGSYEQYF.

The V gene is TRBV18, the J gene TRBJ2-4; TRBD1 might be the D (6 bases). Deletions cut 3 bases from V and 1 base from J, with 22 bases between. Germline V gene lookup returns CDR1 KGHSH and CDR2 LQKENI. The CDR3 totals 19 residues. The CDR3 loop reads CASSPKGTLGIGAKNIQYF. CDR3 sequence (DNA): TGTGCCAGCTCACCCAAGGGGACACTCGGCATAGGGGCCAAAAACATTCAGTACTTC.

The rearrangement joins TRBV4-1 to TRBJ1-3, with TRBD1 matching over 7 bases. The germline gives CDR1 MGHRA, CDR2 YSYEKL. This CDR3 comprises 17 residues. Trimming at V came to 0 bases and at J to 0 bases, leaving 5 bases not matched to a gene. CDR3 nucleotides: TGCGCCAGCAGCCAAGATCGACAGGGCCTCTCTGGAAACACCATATATTTT. It specifies CASSQDRQGLSGNTIYF.

The chain is built from TRBV5-1 and TRBJ1-1, with 7 nucleotides matching TRBD1. The CDR3 spans 16 residues. Germline V gene data show CDR1 as SGHRS and CDR2 as YFSETQ. Losses at the gene ends were 6 bases for V and 1 base for J; bases not matched to a gene: 12. The CDR3 region is CASTRQGHSSNTEAFF. CDR3 nucleotides: TGCGCCAGCACCAGACAGGGTCACAGTTCGAACACTGAAGCTTTCTTT. The entire variable domain, with the rest obtained from reference TRBV5-1 and TRBJ1-1, is as follows: KAGVTQTPRYLIKTRGQQVTLSCSPISGHRSVSWYQQTPGQGLQFLFEYFSETQRNKGNFPGRFSGRQFSNSRSEMNVSTLELGDSALYLCASTRQGHSSNTEAFFGQGTRLTVV.

The CDR3 protein is CASSLVAQGVFEQYF. The DNA of the CDR3 is TGTGCCAGCAGCCTCGTTGCACAGGGAGTCTTCGAGCAGTACTTC. The V gene is TRBV5-4, the J gene TRBJ2-7, with a possible D match to TRBD1 (6 bases). Germline CDR1 is SGHNT and CDR2 is YYREEE (reference sequence). CDR3 size: 15 residues. Trimming took off 4 bases at V and 6 bases at J, with 20 bases between the two ends.

The J gene is TRBJ2-2, the V gene TRBV11-2, with D perhaps TRBD1 (5 bases). CDR1 is SGHAT, CDR2 FQNNGV, per germline. The CDR3 has 15 residues. Deletions cut 5 bases from V and 4 bases from J, with 14 bases between. For the CDR3, the DNA is TGTGCCAGCAGCCTATCTGGGGCAGCCACCGGGGAGCTGTTTTTT. Translated, it gives CASSLSGAATGELFF.

This clone was counted a few times. V gene TRBV4-1 combines with J gene TRBJ1-5; no firm D call. CDR1 is MGHRA, CDR2 YSYEKL, per germline. Trimming pared 1 base from V and 7 bases from J, leaving 11 bases between. CDR3 length: 14 residues. The CDR3 spells CASSQGAVNQPQHF. The CDR3 bases are TGCGCCAGCAGCCAAGGGGCAGTAAACCAGCCCCAGCATTTT.

In the case of this clone: Sequence at one end of the junction differs from germline and may be a read error. The chain carries TRBV7-2 and TRBJ1-1, with D tentatively TRBD1 (6 bases). CDR3 size: 16 residues. CDR1 and CDR2 (germline): SGHTA, FQGNSA. The CDR3 DNA reads TGTGCCAGCAGCCTAGCCACCGGACAGATGAACACTGAAGCTTTCTTT. Translation gives CASSLATGQMNTEAFF. The variable domain in full, with the rest retrieved from reference TRBV7-2 and TRBJ1-1, is GAGVSQSPSNKVTEKGKDVELRCDPISGHTALYWYRQSLGQGLEFLIYFQGNSAPDKSGLPSDRFSAERTGGSVSTLTIQRTQQEDSAVYLCASSLATGQMNTEAFFGQGTRLTVV.

The chain joins TRBV2 to TRBJ1-2, with unresolved D. The CDR3 runs to 14 residues. Germline V gene lookup returns CDR1 SNHLY and CDR2 FYNNEI. Trimming cost V 4 bases and J 3 bases, with 12 bases left between them. CDR3 residues: CASSGMRQYYGYTF. In nucleotides, the CDR3 is TGTGCCAGCAGTGGAATGAGGCAATACTATGGCTACACCTTC.

The CDR3, as DNA: TGTGCCAGTAGTAGCGTACGAGGGGAGACCCAGTACTTC. Its protein is CASSSVRGETQYF. The rearrangement joins TRBV19 to TRBJ2-5; possible D gene TRBD2, 5 bases. The V and J ends lost 4 bases and 5 bases respectively, with 11 bases between them. The CDR3 covers 13 residues. Germline loops: CDR1 LNHDA, CDR2 SQIVND (reference sequence).

This chain links TRBV2 with TRBJ1-5, with D unresolved. The CDR3 length is 17 residues. Germline V gene sequence: CDR1 SNHLY, CDR2 FYNNEI. The ends were cut back, 1 base at V and 0 bases at J, with 13 bases in the middle. CDR3 nucleotides: TGTGCCAGCAGTGAAGGCCGGGCGGGGATTAGCAATCAGCCCCAGCATTTT. Residues: CASSEGRAGISNQPQHF.

A single count supports this clone. J is TRBJ1-5 and V is TRBV19; D is undetermined. Between the trimmed V and J ends, which lost 2 bases and 8 bases, there was a span of 19 bases. The germline CDR1 and CDR2 sequences are LNHDA and SQIVND (reference sequence). This CDR3 spans 16 amino acids. The CDR3 region has the DNA TGTGCCAGTAGTATACTTCCGGCGGAGATAAGGAAGCCCCAGCATTTT. Its translation is CASSILPAEIRKPQHF.

The chain joins TRBV5-6 to TRBJ1-2, with TRBD1 as a possible D gene (5 bases). Germline V lookup: CDR1 SGHDT, CDR2 YYEEEE. The CDR3 extends over 16 amino acids. The V and J ends lost 4 bases and 7 bases respectively, with 23 bases between them. The CDR3 sequence is CASSTTERQLPGGYTF. CDR3 nucleotides: TGTGCCAGCAGCACGACAGAAAGACAACTACCCGGTGGCTACACCTTC.

The chain employs TRBV6-1 and TRBJ1-5; 8 positions match TRBD1. J lost 5 bases, V lost 4 bases, and 1 base had no gene match. Germline loops: CDR1 MNHNS, CDR2 SASEGT. The CDR3 spans 13 residues. The CDR3 loop reads CASSVDRDQPQHF. In DNA form, the CDR3 reads TGTGCCAGCAGTGTGGACAGGGATCAGCCCCAGCATTTT.

The chain is built from TRBV9 and TRBJ2-1, with TRBD2 matching over 10 bases. The CDR3 covers 18 residues. CDR1 SGDLS and CDR2 YYNGEE come from the germline V gene. V dropped 4 bases and J dropped 7; count of bases not matched to a gene: 17. In nucleotides, the CDR3 is TGTGCCAGCAGCCCATTGAACCCCCGGACTAGCGGAACGAATGAGCAGTTCTTC. Residues: CASSPLNPRTSGTNEQFF.

On this clone itself: This may come from a read error, since a much larger clone is one base off. The sample holds other DNA sequences that translate to the same CDR3. The chain recombines TRBV6-1 with TRBJ2-3; the match to TRBD2 covers 8 bases. This CDR3 spans 14 amino acids. CDR1 is MNHNS, CDR2 SASEGT, per germline. V trimming: 8 bases; J trimming: 4 bases; junction bases outside the gene matches: 8. CDR3 sequence reads: CASLLADVPDTQYF. CDR3 sequence (DNA): TGTGCCAGCCTACTAGCGGACGTCCCAGATACGCAGTATTTT.

The DNA of the CDR3 is TGTGCCAGCAGCTTAGATGAATCGACGGCAAATGAAAAACTGTTTTTT. Its protein is CASSLDESTANEKLFF. The gene calls are TRBV7-2 and TRBJ1-4, with unresolved D. Per the germline V gene, CDR1 is SGHTA and CDR2 is FQGNSA. Trimming took 1 base from V and 5 from J, leaving 14 bases between them. CDR3 length equals 16 residues.

This sequence joins TRBV7-2 and TRBJ1-5; tentatively, D is TRBD1 (6 bases). This CDR3 has 14 residues. V lost 2 bases and J 1 base, leaving 6 bases between the germline ends. Per the germline V gene, CDR1 is SGHTA and CDR2 is FQGNSA. DNA of the CDR3: TGTGCCAGCAGCTTAAGGGGGAGCAATCAGCCCCAGCATTTT. It encodes CASSLRGSNQPQHF. The full variable domain, in which reference TRBV7-2 and TRBJ1-5 provide the parts outside the CDR3, is GAGVSQSPSNKVTEKGKDVELRCDPISGHTALYWYRQSLGQGLEFLIYFQGNSAPDKSGLPSDRFSAERTGGSVSTLTIQRTQQEDSAVYLCASSLRGSNQPQHFGDGTRLSIL.

The V gene is TRBV7-2, the J gene TRBJ2-2, with TRBD1 as a possible D gene (6 bases). This CDR3 has 14 amino acids. Trimming removed 8 bases at V and 2 bases at J, with 12 bases between. CDR1 and CDR2 (germline): SGHTA, FQGNSA. The CDR3 coding sequence is TGTGCCAGCCCAGGGGTCGGCAACACCGGGGAGCTGTTTTTT. It codes for CASPGVGNTGELFF.

This chain connects TRBV29-1 to TRBJ2-5; D is possibly TRBD1 or TRBD2 (5 bases each). The J call may be incorrect, as the DNA end agrees better with TRBJ2-7. The CDR3 sequence is 15 residues long. Germline V gene data show CDR1 as SQVTM and CDR2 as ANQGSEA. In DNA, the CDR3 is TGCAGCGCCGATGCAAACCGGGGCTGGGGTTACGAGCAGTACTTC. Translating it yields CSADANRGWGYEQYF.

The V gene is TRBV7-2, the J gene TRBJ2-1; TRBD2 aligns across 15 bases. V lost 5 bases, J lost 7 bases, and 9 bases stayed unmatched. The CDR3 is 17 amino acids. Per the germline V gene, CDR1 is SGHTA and CDR2 is FQGNSA. The CDR3 DNA reads as TGTGCCAGCAGCCCCGGACTAGCGGGAGGGCCTTGGAATGAGCAGTTCTTC. Its translation is CASSPGLAGGPWNEQFF.

J is TRBJ2-2 and V is TRBV15; 10 nucleotides match TRBD2. Germline assignment: CDR1 LNHNV and CDR2 YYDKDF (reference sequence). V shed 0 bases and J 5 bases; nucleotides not matched to a gene: 6. The CDR3 length is 17 residues. The DNA for the CDR3 is TGTGCCACCAGCAGAGATCCTAGCGGGAGTCGTACCGGGGAGCTGTTTTTT. Amino acid sequence: CATSRDPSGSRTGELFF.

Concerning this clone: It may be a read error: a sequence one base away is much more abundant. V and J are TRBV4-1 and TRBJ2-3, with 7 nucleotides matching TRBD2. Germline-derived CDR1 and CDR2 are MGHRA and YSYEKL. The length of the CDR3 is 13 residues. The trim removed 6 bases at V and 9 bases at J, leaving 9 bases unmatched. The CDR3 loop reads CASRTSGELTQYF. The CDR3 DNA reads as TGCGCCAGCAGAACGAGCGGGGAATTAACGCAGTATTTT.

As regards this clone: This sample also contains other DNA sequences that code for the same CDR3. The V call is TRBV28, the J call TRBJ1-1, with TRBD1 as a possible D gene (5 bases). Germline V CDR1 and CDR2: MDHEN, SYDVKM. This CDR3 has 14 residues. Trimming shortened V by 2 bases and J by 1 base, and 8 bases separated the two germline ends. The chain's CDR3 is CASSLGQQNTEAFF. In nucleotides, the CDR3 is TGTGCCAGCAGTTTAGGACAACAGAACACTGAAGCTTTCTTT. The variable domain in full, completed from reference TRBV28 and TRBJ1-1, reads DVKVTQSSRYLVKRTGEKVFLECVQDMDHENMFWYRQDPGLGLRLIYFSYDVKMKEKGDIPEGYSVSREKKERFSLILESASTNQTSMYLCASSLGQQNTEAFFGQGTRLTVV.

V gene TRBV7-9 combines with J gene TRBJ2-1, with D unresolved. V lost 3 bases, J lost 6 bases, and 6 bases lay in between. The CDR3 has 12 amino acids. Germline CDR1 reads SEHNR; CDR2 reads FQNEAQ (reference sequence). DNA of the CDR3: TGTGCCAGCAGCTTTACTTCCAATGAGCAGTTCTTC. Its protein product is CASSFTSNEQFF. Based on the CDR3 plus reference TRBV7-9 and TRBJ2-1, the full variable domain is DTGVSQNPRHKITKRGQNVTFRCDPISEHNRLYWYRQTLGQGPEFLTYFQNEAQLEKSRLLSDRFSAERPKGSFSTLEIQRTEQGDSAMYLCASSFTSNEQFFGPGTRLTVL.